Listed below are T cell receptor beta chains from one sample, sequenced in a study of blood T cell repertoires in COVID-19. Sequencing was performed with immunoSEQ multiplex PCR; in TCRdb, only in-frame clones are kept and a portion is missing. This sample carries hundreds of thousands of clones, more than 80% of them seen once, and the ten largest clones take less than 1.5%. The sample consisted of PBMCs or T cells enriched from blood (not recorded which). Receptor source: a young man who had recovered from COVID-19. Both conserved end residues are part of each CDR3. The D gene is left open where the match is weak. Clone sizes are given selectively: once, few, many, or a class where the clone is expanded.

j_call d_call clone_size v_call cdr3_aa cdr3_nt
TRBJ2-1 . . TRBV14 CASSQDPQAPYNEQFF TGTGCCAGCAGCCAAGATCCCCAGGCTCCTTACAATGAGCAGTTCTTC
TRBJ2-1 TRBD1 few TRBV9 CASSVGTARDEQFF TGTGCCAGCAGCGTGGGGACAGCGCGGGATGAGCAGTTCTTC
TRBJ2-1 . . TRBV4-1 CASSGGLRSNEQFF TGCGCCAGCAGCGGGGGACTCCGGTCGAATGAGCAGTTCTTC
TRBJ2-5 . few TRBV29-1 CSVFVQTQYF TGCAGCGTTTTCGTCCAGACCCAGTACTTC
TRBJ1-2 TRBD1 . TRBV15 CATSTWAAGQGAQANYGYTF TGTGCCACCAGCACTTGGGCCGCGGGACAGGGGGCGCAAGCAAACTATGGCTACACCTTC
TRBJ2-3 TRBD2 . TRBV28 CASSLGLAGSGGTDTQYF TGTGCCAGCAGTTTAGGACTAGCGGGGAGTGGGGGCACAGATACGCAGTATTTT
TRBJ2-1 . . TRBV10-1 CASSPDRAGGNEQFF TGCGCCAGCAGTCCTGACAGGGCCGGGGGCAATGAGCAGTTCTTC
TRBJ2-2 TRBD2 . TRBV15 CATSSPGRGRTGELFF TGTGCCACCAGCTCCCCCGGGAGGGGAAGAACCGGGGAGCTGTTTTTT
TRBJ2-7 . . TRBV28 CASSPQGQRFGQYF TGTGCCAGCAGCCCGCAGGGGCAGCGTTTCGGGCAGTACTTC
TRBJ1-1 . . TRBV18 CASSPANRVNTEAFF TGTGCCAGCTCACCAGCAAACAGGGTTAACACTGAAGCTTTCTTT
TRBJ2-3 . few TRBV6-4 CASSETGGSTDTQYF TGTGCCAGCAGTGAAACAGGTGGGAGCACAGATACGCAGTATTTT
TRBJ1-2 TRBD1 . TRBV18 CASSPQGGANYGYTF TGTGCCAGCTCACCGCAGGGGGGAGCTAACTATGGCTACACCTTC
TRBJ1-1 . . TRBV5-1 CASSLGAGSATEAFF TGCGCCAGCAGCTTGGGGGCGGGATCTGCCACTGAAGCTTTCTTT
TRBJ2-5 TRBD1 . TRBV13 CASSPGTGVQETQYF TGTGCCAGCAGCCCCGGGACAGGAGTTCAAGAGACCCAGTACTTC
TRBJ2-7 TRBD1 . TRBV2 CASRGTGSYEQYF TGTGCCAGCAGAGGGACAGGCTCTTACGAGCAGTACTTC
TRBJ2-7 TRBD1 . TRBV3-1/TRBV3-2 CASSQDRWGQSRLEQYF TGTGCCAGCAGCCAAGATCGTTGGGGACAGTCCAGACTGGAGCAGTACTTC
TRBJ2-5 TRBD1 . TRBV7-6 CASSLGTGSLETQYF TGTGCCAGCAGCTTAGGGACAGGGAGTCTGGAGACCCAGTACTTC
TRBJ2-1 TRBD2 . TRBV5-4 CASSSGTSGRRAYNEQFF TGTGCCAGCAGCTCCGGGACTAGCGGGAGAAGGGCCTACAATGAGCAGTTCTTC